Sequencing of this TCR beta chain was carried out in a study of blood T cell repertoires in COVID-19. As originally analysed: The assay estimated nucleated cells by amplifying reference gene primers. Produced via immunoSEQ multiplex PCR; TCRdb's table is partial and in-frame only. V, J and clone size are taken as reported in that table, and D and trimming were inferred from the DNA itself. The data contain about 480,000 clones, roughly 90% of them singletons. The V gene's germline CDR1 is MDHEN and CDR2 SYDVKM. The CDR3 extends over 13 amino acids. V lost 2 bases, J lost 5 bases, and 7 bases lay in between.

This rearrangement joins TRBV28 to TRBJ2-1; D ambiguous. The sequenced material came from PBMCs or T cells enriched from blood (not recorded which). The receptor comes from a woman aged 35 to 49 who had recovered from COVID-19. This CDR3 is CASSLMSNNEQFF. As DNA, the CDR3 is TGTGCCAGCAGTTTAATGTCCAACAATGAGCAGTTCTTC.